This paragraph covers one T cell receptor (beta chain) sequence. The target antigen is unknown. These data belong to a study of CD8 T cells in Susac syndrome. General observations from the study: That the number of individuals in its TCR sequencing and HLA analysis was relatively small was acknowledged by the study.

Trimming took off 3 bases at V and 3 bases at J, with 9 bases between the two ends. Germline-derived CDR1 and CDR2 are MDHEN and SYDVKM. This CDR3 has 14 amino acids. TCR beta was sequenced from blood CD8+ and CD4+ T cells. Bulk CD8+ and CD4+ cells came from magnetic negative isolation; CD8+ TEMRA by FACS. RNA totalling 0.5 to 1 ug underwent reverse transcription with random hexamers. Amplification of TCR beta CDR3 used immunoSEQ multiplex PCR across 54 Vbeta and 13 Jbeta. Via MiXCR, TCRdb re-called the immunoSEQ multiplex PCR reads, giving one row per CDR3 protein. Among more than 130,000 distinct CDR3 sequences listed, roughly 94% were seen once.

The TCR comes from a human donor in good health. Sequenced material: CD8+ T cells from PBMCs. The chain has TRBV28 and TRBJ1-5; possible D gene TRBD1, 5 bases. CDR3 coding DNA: TGTGCCAGCAGTTTGACAGCAGACAATCAGCCCCAGCATTTT. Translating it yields CASSLTADNQPQHF. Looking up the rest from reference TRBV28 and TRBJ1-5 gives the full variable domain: DVKVTQSSRYLVKRTGEKVFLECVQDMDHENMFWYRQDPGLGLRLIYFSYDVKMKEKGDIPEGYSVSREKKERFSLILESASTNQTSMYLCASSLTADNQPQHFGDGTRLSIL.